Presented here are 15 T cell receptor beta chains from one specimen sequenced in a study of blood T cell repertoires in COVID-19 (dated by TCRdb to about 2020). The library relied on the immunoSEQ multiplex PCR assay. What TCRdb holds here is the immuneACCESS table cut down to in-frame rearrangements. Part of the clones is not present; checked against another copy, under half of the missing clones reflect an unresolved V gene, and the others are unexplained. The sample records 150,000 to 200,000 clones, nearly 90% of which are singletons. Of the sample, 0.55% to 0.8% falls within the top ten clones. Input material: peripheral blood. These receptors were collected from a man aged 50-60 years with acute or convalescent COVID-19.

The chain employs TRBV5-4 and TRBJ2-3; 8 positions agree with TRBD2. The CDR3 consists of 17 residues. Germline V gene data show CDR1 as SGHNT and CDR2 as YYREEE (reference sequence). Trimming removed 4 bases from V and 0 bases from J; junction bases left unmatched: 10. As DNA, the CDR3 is TGTGCCAGCAGCGCTCGTCGGGGGGGGGACAGCACAGATACGCAGTATTTT. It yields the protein CASSARRGGDSTDTQYF.

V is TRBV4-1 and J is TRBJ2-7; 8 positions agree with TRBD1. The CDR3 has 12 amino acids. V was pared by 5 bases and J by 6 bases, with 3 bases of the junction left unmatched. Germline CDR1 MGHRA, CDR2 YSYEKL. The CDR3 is CASSDDRGEQYV. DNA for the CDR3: TGCGCCAGCAGCGACGACAGGGGCGAGCAGTACGTC.

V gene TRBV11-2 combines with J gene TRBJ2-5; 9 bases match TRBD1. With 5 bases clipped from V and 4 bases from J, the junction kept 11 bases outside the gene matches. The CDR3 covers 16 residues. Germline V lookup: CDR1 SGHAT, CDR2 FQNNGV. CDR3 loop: CASSPSGTGWAETQYF. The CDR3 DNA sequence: TGTGCCAGCAGCCCATCCGGGACAGGGTGGGCAGAGACCCAGTACTTC.

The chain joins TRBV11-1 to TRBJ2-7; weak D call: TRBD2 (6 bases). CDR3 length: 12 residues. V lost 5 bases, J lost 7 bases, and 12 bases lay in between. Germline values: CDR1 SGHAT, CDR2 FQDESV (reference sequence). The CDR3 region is CASSILGGEQYV. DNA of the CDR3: TGTGCCAGCAGCATCCTGGGAGGTGAGCAGTACGTC.

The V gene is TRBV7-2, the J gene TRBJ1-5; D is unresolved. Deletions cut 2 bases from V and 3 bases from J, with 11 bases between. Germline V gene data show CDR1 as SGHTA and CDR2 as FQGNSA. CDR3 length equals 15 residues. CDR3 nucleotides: TGTGCCAGCAGCTTATTCTCACAGAACAATCAGCCCCAGCATTTT. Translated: CASSLFSQNNQPQHF.

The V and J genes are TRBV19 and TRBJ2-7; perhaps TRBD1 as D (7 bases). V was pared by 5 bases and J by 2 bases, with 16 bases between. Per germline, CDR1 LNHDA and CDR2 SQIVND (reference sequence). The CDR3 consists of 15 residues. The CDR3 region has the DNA TGTGCCAGTAGTGAAGGGGGGACAGAAACCTACGAGCAGTACTTC. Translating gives CASSEGGTETYEQYF.

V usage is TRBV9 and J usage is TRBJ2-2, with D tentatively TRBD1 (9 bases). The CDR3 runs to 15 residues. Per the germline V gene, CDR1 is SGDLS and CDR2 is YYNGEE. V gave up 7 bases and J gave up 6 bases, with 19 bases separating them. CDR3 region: CASGSGTGLAGELFF. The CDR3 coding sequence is TGTGCCAGCGGTAGCGGGACAGGGTTGGCCGGGGAGCTGTTTTTT. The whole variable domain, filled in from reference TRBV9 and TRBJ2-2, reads DSGVTQTPKHLITATGQRVTLRCSPRSGDLSVYWYQQSLDQGLQFLIQYYNGEERAKGNILERFSAQQFPDLHSELNLSSLELGDSALYFCASGSGTGLAGELFFGEGSRLTVL.

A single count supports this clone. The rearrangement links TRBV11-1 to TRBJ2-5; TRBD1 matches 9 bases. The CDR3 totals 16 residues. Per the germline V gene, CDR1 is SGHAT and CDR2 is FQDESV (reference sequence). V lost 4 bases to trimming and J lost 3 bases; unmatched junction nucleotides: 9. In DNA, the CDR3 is TGTGCCAGCAGCTCCCGATCCGGGACAGGGAAAGAGACCCAGTACTTC. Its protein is CASSSRSGTGKETQYF.

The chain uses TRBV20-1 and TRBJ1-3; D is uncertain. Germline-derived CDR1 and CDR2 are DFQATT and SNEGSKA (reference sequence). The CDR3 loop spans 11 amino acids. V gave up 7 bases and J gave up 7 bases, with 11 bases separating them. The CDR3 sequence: CSVDAGNTIYF. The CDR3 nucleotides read TGCAGTGTAGACGCGGGGAACACCATATATTTT.

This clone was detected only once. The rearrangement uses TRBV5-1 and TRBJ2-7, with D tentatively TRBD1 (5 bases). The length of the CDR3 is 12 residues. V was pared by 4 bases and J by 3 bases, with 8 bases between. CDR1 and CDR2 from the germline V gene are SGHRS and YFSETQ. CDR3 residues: CASSDTGYEQYF. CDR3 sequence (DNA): TGCGCCAGCAGCGATACAGGCTACGAGCAGTACTTC.

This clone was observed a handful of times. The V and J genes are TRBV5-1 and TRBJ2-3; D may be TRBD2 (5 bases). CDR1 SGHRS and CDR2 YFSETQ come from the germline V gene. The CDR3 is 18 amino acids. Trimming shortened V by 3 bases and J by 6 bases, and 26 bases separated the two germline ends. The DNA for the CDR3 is TGCGCCAGCAGCTCTAGCCAACTAGGCCCAGGCCCACACGATACGCAGTATTTT. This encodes CASSSSQLGPGPHDTQYF.

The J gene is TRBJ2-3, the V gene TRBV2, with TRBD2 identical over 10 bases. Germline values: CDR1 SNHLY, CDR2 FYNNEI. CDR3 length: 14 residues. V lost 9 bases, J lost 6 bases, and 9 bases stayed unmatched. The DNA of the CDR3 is TGTGCCAGGGGGACTAGCGTGACCTGGGATACGCAGTATTTT. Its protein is CARGTSVTWDTQYF.

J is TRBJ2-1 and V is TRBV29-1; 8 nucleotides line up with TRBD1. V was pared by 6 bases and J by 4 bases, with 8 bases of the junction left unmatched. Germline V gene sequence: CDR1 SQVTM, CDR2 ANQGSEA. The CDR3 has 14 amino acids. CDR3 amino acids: CSVPDRGLYNEQFF. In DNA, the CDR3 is TGCAGCGTACCCGACAGGGGTCTATACAATGAGCAGTTCTTC.

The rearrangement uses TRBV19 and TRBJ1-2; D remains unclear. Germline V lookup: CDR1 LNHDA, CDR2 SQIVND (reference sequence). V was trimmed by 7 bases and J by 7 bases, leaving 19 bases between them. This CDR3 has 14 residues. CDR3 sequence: CASTPDLQVSGYTF. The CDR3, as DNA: TGTGCCAGTACCCCCGATCTCCAGGTTTCTGGCTACACCTTC.

The CDR3 protein is CATSETSGRSYNEQFF. The CDR3 DNA sequence: TGTGCCACCAGTGAAACTAGCGGCCGCTCCTACAATGAGCAGTTCTTC. The chain uses TRBV24-1 and TRBJ2-1, with 8 bases matching TRBD2. Trimming cost V 4 bases and J 0 bases; bases outside gene matches: 4. This CDR3 has 16 residues. Germline CDR1 KGHDR, CDR2 SFDVKD.